This paragraph covers one TCR beta chain sequence. What it binds is not known. Generation of cDNA took place in eight separate reactions per sample. TCRdb re-called the 5' RACE reads; every CDR3 protein appears as one record, without DNA. Listed are just over 300,000 distinct CDR3 sequences; less than 6.5% falls within the top ten. These data come from a study of monozygotic twins with inflammatory bowel disease. Findings and caveats of the study: Researchers reported no repertoire similarity difference between concordant and discordant twins, possibly from limited power.

This clonotype was sampled from a human donor with ulcerative colitis or Crohn's disease, or a healthy co-twin of an affected twin (not recorded which). The sequenced sample was blood.

CDR3 region: CASSPRTGAQYF. The chain recombines TRBV28 with TRBJ2-3; TCRdb designates TRBD1, a call that cannot be tested without DNA. The CDR3 covers 12 residues. In germline, CDR1 is MDHEN, CDR2 SYDVKM.